This TCR beta chain comes out of a study of T cell repertoires in cytomegalovirus infection (dated by TCRdb to about 2019). A note on the overall study: Peptide stimulations targeted recently identified HLA-C-restricted CMV epitopes, whose presentation resists viral immunomodulation, together with well-studied HLA-B-restricted epitopes. Because public TCR beta signatures pointed to carriage of CMV infection together with the matching HLA type, the HLA type of each donor mattered for the analysis.

General study outcomes and caveats: The ex vivo response was dominated by HLA-C-restricted CMV-specific TCR beta clonotypes, and the single most frequent clonotype in two of eight donors was supplied by these HLA-C-restricted clonotypes. Cumulative frequency of public TCR beta family members discriminated carriers of CMV infection plus the relevant HLA type in this cohort and an independent 352-donor cohort.

From a lookup of the germline V gene, CDR1 and CDR2 are SGHTA and FQGNSA. Spanning cysteine to phenylalanine, the CDR3 consists of 16 amino acids. Here the CDR3 DNA is all that survives: 48 bases in frame from base 1. In regard to this clonotype: The specificity of this receptor is unknown. One end of the junction fails to match germline, which may point to a read error.

The instrument given in TCRdb is Illumina HiSeq 1500. TCRdb reran the public reads through fastp at Q25 and MiXCR, keeping productive beta chains. Rows with a matching CDR3 protein are joined into one entry that keeps the most common DNA and genes. This sample comprises about 570,000 distinct CDR3 sequences, roughly 42% of them detected only once. The ten largest clones represent more than 40% of the sample. The treatment or condition label, as the study defines it: in vitro stimulation with specific CMV peptide epitopes to enrich CMV-specific T cells. The chain couples TRBV7-2 to TRBJ2-2; the D region possibly corresponds to TRBD2 (5 bases align). Here the sequenced sample was cultured PBMCs, taken from culture after CMV antigen stimulation. This clonotype was sampled from a human donor in good health (CMV status not recorded). Some clones in this sample may be carry-over from other donors' samples. The CDR3 protein: CANSLRGLGSVGELFF. The DNA sequence follows: TGTGCCAACAGCTTACGCGGGCTGGGGAGTGTCGGGGAGCTGTTTTTT.